This TCR beta chain was sequenced for a study of metastatic and nonmetastatic thyroid tumors. Across the study: Repertoire comparison spanned blood and tumor or nodule tissue of malignant and benign thyroid patients. Findings and caveats of the study: For both blood and tumor, malignant thyroid tumors reportedly showed significantly higher TCR beta diversity than benign nodules did.

None of the patients had undergone any treatment ahead of thyroid surgery. Methods used by the authors: Clinicopathological groups of papillary thyroid cancer showed CDR3 differences that were used to build a distant-metastasis classifier. TCRdb re-analyzed the PCR reads through MiXCR. For this entry, the V and J calls and clone size follow TCRdb and not the study's own pipeline. The sample lists 8,000 to 9,000 clones; about a quarter were seen once. V lost 2 bases, J lost 13 bases, and 11 bases stayed unmatched. The CDR3 is made up of 14 amino acids. From germline, CDR1 is SEHNR and CDR2 FQNEAQ (reference sequence). In its sample, this clone was seen once. What it binds is not known.

This clonotype originated in a female donor with papillary thyroid cancer or a benign thyroid nodule (not recorded which). Some clones in this sample may be carry-over from other donors' samples. The sample comprised adjacent normal tissue. This chain connects TRBV7-9 to TRBJ1-2; 9 positions agree with TRBD1. The CDR3 sequence: CASSLKTGQGSLTF. The CDR3 nucleotides read TGTGCCAGCAGCTTAAAGACCGGACAGGGGAGCCTCACCTTC.